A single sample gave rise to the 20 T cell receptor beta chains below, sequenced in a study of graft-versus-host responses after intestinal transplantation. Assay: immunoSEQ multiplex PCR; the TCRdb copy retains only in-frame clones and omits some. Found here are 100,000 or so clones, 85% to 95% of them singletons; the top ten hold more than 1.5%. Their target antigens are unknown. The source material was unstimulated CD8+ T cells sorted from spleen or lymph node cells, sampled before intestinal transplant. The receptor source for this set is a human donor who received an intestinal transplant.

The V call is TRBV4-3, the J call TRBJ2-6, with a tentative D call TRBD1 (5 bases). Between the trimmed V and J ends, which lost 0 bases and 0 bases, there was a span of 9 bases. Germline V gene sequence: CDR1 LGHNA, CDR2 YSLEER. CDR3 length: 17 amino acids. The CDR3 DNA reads TGCGCCAGCAGCCAAGATCTTGACAGCTCTGGGGCCAACGTCCTGACTTTC. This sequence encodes CASSQDLDSSGANVLTF.

In DNA, the CDR3 is TGTGCCAGCAGCTCCACGGTTTCGACAGGGCGGACGGTCGATCAGCCCCAGCATTTT. Encoded protein: CASSSTVSTGRTVDQPQHF. The V call is TRBV7-9, the J call TRBJ1-5, with 7 bases lining up with TRBD1. Looked up from germline, CDR1 is SEHNR and CDR2 is FQNEAQ (reference sequence). CDR3 length equals 19 residues. V lost 4 bases to trimming and J lost 5 bases; unmatched junction nucleotides: 20.

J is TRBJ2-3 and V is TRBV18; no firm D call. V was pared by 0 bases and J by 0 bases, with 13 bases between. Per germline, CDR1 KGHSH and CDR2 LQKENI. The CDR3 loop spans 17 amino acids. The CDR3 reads CASSPPTPGASTDTQYF. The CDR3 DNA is TGTGCCAGCTCACCACCTACGCCCGGAGCTAGCACAGATACGCAGTATTTT.

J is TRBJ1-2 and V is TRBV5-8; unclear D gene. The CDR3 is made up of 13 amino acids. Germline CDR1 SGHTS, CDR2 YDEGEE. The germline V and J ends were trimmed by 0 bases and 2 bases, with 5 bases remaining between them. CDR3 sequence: CASSLGGNYGYTF. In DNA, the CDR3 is TGTGCCAGCAGCTTGGGCGGGAACTATGGCTACACCTTC.

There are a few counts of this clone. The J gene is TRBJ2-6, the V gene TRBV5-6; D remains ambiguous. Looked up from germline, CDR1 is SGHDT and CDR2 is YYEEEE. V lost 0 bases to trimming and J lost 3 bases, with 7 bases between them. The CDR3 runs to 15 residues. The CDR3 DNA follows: TGTGCCAGCAGCTTGGTCTCAGGTGGGGCCAACGTCCTGACTTTC. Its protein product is CASSLVSGGANVLTF.

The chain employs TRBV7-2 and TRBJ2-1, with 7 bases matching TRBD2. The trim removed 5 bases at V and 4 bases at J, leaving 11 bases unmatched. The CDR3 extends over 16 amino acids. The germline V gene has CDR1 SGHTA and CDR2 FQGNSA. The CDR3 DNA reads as TGTGCCAGCAGCCCTAGACTAGCCCTAGATTACAATGAGCAGTTCTTC. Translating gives CASSPRLALDYNEQFF. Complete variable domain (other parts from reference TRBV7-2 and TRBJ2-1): GAGVSQSPSNKVTEKGKDVELRCDPISGHTALYWYRQSLGQGLEFLIYFQGNSAPDKSGLPSDRFSAERTGGSVSTLTIQRTQQEDSAVYLCASSPRLALDYNEQFFGPGTRLTVL.

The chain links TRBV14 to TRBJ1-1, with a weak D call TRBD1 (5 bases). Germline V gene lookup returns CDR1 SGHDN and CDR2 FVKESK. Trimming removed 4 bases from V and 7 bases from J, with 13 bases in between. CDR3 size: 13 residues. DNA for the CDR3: TGTGCCAGCAGCCCCGGACACACTTATGAAGCTTTCTTT. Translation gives CASSPGHTYEAFF.

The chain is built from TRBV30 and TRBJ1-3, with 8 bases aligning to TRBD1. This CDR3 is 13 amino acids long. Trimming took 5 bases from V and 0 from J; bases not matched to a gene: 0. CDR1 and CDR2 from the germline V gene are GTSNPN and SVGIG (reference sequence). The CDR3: CAWGQGSGNTIYF. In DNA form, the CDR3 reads TGTGCCTGGGGACAGGGCTCTGGAAACACCATATATTTT. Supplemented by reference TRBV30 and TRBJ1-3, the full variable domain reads SQTIHQWPATLVQPVGSPLSLECTVEGTSNPNLYWYRQAAGRGLQLLFYSVGIGQISSEVPQNLSASRPQDRQFILSSKKLLLSDSGFYLCAWGQGSGNTIYFGEGSWLTVV.

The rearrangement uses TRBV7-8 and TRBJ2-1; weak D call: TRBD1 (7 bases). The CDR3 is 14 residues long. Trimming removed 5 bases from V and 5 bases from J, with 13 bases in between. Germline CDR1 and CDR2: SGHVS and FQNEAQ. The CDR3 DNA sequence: TGTGCCAGCAGCCCCGGGGGACAGAACAATGAGCAGTTCTTC. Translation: CASSPGGQNNEQFF.

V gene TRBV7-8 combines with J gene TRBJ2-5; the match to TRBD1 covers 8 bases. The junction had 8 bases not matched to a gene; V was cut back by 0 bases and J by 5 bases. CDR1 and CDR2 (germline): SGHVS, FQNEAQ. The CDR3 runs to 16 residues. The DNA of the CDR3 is TGTGCCAGCAGCTTAGCTGGGCAGGGGGCGGGCGAGACCCAGTACTTC. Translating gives CASSLAGQGAGETQYF.

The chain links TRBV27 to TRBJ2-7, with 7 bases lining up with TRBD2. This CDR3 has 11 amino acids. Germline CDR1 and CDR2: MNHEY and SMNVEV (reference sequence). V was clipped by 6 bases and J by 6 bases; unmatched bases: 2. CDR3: CASRGGFEQYF. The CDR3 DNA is TGTGCCAGCAGGGGGGGGTTCGAGCAGTACTTC.

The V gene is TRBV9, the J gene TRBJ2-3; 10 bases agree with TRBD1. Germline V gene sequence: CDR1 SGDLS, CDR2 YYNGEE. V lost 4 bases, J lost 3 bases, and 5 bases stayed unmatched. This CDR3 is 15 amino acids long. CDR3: CASSTWDRGTDTQYF. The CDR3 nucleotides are TGTGCCAGCAGCACCTGGGACAGGGGAACAGATACGCAGTATTTT.

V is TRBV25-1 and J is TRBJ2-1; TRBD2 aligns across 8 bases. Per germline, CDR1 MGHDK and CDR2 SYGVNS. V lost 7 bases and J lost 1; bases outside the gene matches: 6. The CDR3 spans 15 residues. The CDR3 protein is CASNDGGESYNEQFF. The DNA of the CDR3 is TGTGCCAGCAACGACGGGGGGGAGTCCTACAATGAGCAGTTCTTC.

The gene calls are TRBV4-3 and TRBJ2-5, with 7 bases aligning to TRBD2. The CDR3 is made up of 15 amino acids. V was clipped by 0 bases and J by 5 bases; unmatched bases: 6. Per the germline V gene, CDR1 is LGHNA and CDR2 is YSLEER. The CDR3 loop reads CASSQDPTSLETQYF. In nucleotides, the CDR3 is TGCGCCAGCAGCCAAGATCCGACTAGCCTGGAGACCCAGTACTTC.

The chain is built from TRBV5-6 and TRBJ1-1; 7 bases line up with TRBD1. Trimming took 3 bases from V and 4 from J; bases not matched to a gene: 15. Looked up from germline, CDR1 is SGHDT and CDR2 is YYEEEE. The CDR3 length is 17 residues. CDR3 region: CASSSPLQGPSGTEAFF. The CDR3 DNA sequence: TGTGCCAGCAGCTCCCCGCTACAGGGGCCGTCCGGCACTGAAGCTTTCTTT.

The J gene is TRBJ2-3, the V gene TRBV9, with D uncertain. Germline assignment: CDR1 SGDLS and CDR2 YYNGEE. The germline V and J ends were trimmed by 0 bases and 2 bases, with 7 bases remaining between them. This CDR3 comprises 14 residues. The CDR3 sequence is CASSVATYTDTQYF. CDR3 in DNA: TGTGCCAGCAGCGTAGCTACGTACACAGATACGCAGTATTTT.

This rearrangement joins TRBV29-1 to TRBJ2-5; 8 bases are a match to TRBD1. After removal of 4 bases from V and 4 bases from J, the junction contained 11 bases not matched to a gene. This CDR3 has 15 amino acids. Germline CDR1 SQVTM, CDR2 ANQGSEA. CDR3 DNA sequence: TGCAGCGTTGTTGCCTCGACAGGGGAAGGAGAGACCCAGTACTTC. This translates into CSVVASTGEGETQYF.

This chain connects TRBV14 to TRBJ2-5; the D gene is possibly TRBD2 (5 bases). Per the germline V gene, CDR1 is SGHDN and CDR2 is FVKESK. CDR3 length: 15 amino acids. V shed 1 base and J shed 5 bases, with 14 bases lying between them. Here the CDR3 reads CASSQGGGAFETQYF. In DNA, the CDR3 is TGTGCCAGCAGCCAAGGAGGAGGAGCCTTTGAGACCCAGTACTTC.

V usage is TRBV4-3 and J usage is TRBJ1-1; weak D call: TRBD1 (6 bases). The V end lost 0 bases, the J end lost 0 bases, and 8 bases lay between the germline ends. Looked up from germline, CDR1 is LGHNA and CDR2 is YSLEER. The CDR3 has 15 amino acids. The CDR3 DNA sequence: TGCGCCAGCAGCCAAGACACAGGGTTGAACACTGAAGCTTTCTTT. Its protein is CASSQDTGLNTEAFF.

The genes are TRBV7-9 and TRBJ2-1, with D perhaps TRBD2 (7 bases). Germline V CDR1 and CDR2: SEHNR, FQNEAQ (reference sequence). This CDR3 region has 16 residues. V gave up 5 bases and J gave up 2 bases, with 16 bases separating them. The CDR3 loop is CASSVRGGLPYNEQFF. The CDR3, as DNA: TGTGCCAGCAGCGTCCGCGGGGGCCTTCCCTACAATGAGCAGTTCTTC.